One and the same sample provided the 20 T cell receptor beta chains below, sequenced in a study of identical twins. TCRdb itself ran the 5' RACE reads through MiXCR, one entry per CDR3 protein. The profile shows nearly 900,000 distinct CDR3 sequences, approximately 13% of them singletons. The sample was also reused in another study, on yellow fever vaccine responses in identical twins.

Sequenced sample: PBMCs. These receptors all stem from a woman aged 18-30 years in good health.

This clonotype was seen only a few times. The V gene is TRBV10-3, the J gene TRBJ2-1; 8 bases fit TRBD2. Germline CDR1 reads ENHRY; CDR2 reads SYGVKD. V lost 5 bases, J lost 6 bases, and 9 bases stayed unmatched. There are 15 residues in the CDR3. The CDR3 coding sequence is TGTGCCATCAGTTACGACAGCGGGGGACGCAATGAGCAGTTCTTC. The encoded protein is CAISYDSGGRNEQFF.

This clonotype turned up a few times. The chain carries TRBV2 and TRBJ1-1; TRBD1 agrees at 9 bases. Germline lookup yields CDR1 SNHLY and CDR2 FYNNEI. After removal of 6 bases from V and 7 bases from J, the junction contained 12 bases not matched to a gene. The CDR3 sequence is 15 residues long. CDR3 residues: CASRVYRGRFGEAFF. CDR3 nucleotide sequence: TGTGCCAGCAGGGTCTACAGGGGGCGGTTCGGTGAAGCTTTCTTT.

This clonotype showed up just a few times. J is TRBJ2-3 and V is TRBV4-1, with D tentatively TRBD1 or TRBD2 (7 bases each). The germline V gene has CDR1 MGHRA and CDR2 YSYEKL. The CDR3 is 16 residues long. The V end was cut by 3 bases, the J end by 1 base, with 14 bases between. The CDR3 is CASSQTGTTGTDTQYF. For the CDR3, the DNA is TGCGCCAGCAGCCAGACAGGGACTACCGGCACAGATACGCAGTATTTT.

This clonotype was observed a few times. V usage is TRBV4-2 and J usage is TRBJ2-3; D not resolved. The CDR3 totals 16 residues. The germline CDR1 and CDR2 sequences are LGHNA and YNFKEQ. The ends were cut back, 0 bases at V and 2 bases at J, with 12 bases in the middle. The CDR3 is CASSQEGRVITDTQYF. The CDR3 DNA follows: TGTGCCAGCAGCCAAGAAGGTCGGGTGATCACAGATACGCAGTATTTT.

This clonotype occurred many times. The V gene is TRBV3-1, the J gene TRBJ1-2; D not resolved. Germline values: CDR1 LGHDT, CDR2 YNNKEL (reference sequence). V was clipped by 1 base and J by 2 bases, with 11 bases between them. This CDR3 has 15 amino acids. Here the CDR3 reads CASSQGGTQNYGYTF. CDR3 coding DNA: TGTGCCAGCAGCCAAGGAGGCACACAAAACTATGGCTACACCTTC. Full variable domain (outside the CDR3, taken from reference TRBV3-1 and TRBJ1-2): DTAVSQTPKYLVTQMGNDKSIKCEQNLGHDTMYWYKQDSKKFLKIMFSYNNKELIINETVPNRFSPKSPDKAHLNLHINSLELGDSAVYFCASSQGGTQNYGYTFGSGTRLTVV.

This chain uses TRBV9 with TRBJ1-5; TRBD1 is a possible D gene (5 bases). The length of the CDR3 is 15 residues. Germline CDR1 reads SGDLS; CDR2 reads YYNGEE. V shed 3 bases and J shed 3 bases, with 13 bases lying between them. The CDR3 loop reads CASSARGGDNQPQHF. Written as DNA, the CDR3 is TGTGCCAGCAGCGCGAGGGGCGGTGACAATCAGCCCCAGCATTTT.

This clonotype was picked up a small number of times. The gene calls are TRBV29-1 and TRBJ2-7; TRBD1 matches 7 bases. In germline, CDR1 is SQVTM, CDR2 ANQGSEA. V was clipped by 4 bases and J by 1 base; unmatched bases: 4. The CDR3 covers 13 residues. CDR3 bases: TGCAGCGTTGGGGACAGTATATCCTACGAGCAGTACTTC. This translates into CSVGDSISYEQYF.

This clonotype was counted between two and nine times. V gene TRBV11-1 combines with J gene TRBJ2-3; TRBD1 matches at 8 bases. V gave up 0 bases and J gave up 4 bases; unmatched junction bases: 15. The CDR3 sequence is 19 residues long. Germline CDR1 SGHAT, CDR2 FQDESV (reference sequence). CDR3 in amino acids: CASSLAFSRWTGTPDTQYF. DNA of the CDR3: TGTGCCAGCAGCTTAGCGTTCTCCCGCTGGACAGGGACCCCAGATACGCAGTATTTT.

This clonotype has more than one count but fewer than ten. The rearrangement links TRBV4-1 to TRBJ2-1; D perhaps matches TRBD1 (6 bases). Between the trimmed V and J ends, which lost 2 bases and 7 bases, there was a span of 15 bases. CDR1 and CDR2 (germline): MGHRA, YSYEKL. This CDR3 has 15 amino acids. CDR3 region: CASSQRRWGPNEQFF. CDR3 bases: TGCGCCAGCAGCCAAAGAAGGTGGGGGCCTAATGAGCAGTTCTTC.

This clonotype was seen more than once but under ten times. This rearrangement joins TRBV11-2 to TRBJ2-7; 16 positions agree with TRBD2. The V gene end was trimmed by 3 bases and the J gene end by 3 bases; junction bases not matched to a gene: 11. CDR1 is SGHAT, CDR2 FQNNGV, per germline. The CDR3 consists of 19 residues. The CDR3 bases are TGTGCCAGCAGCTTCCTACCGGGACTAGCGGGAGGGCCCAACTACGAGCAGTACTTC. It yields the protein CASSFLPGLAGGPNYEQYF. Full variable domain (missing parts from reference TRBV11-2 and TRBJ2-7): EAGVAQSPRYKIIEKRQSVAFWCNPISGHATLYWYQQILGQGPKLLIQFQNNGVVDDSQLPKDRFSAERLKGVDSTLKIQPAKLEDSAVYLCASSFLPGLAGGPNYEQYFGPGTRLTVT.

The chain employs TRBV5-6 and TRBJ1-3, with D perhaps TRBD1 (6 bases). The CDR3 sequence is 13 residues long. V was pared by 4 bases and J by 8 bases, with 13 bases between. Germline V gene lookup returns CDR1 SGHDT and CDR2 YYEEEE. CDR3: CASSRRQEYTIYF. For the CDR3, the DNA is TGTGCCAGCAGCCGTCGACAGGAATACACCATATATTTT.

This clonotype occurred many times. The chain's CDR3 is CASSEMFRDRGELFF. The CDR3 nucleotides read TGCGCCAGCAGTGAGATGTTCAGGGACAGAGGGGAGCTGTTTTTT. The chain joins TRBV10-2 to TRBJ2-2, with 7 positions matching TRBD1. The CDR3 loop spans 15 amino acids. Germline V CDR1 and CDR2: WSHSY, SAAADI. V gave up 2 bases and J gave up 8 bases; unmatched junction bases: 8.

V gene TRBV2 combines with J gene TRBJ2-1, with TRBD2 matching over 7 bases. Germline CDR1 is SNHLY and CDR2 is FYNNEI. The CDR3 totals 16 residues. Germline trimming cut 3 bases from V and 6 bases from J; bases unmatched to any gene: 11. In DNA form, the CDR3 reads TGTGCCAGCAGTGATCCCCACCGACTAGCCGGCAATGAGCAGTTCTTC. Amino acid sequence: CASSDPHRLAGNEQFF.

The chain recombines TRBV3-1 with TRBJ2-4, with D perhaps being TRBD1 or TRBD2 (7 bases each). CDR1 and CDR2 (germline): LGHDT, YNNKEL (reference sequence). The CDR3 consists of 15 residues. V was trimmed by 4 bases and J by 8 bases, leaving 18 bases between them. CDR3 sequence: CASSPRQGRGDIQYF. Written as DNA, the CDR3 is TGTGCCAGCAGCCCGCGACAGGGTCGGGGGGACATTCAGTACTTC.

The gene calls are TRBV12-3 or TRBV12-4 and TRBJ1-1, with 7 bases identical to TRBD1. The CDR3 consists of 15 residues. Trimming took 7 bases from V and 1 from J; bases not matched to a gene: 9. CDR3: CASNPLGQPNTEAFF. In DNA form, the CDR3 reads TGTGCCAGCAACCCCCTGGGACAGCCGAACACTGAAGCTTTCTTT.

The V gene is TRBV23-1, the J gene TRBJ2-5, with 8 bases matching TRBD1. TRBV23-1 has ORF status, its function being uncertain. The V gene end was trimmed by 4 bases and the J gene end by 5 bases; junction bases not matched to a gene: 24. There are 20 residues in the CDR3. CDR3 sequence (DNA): TGCGCCAGCAGTCTATCACGACCCTTGGATCTACACAGGGGGTGGGAGACCCAGTACTTC. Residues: CASSLSRPLDLHRGWETQYF.

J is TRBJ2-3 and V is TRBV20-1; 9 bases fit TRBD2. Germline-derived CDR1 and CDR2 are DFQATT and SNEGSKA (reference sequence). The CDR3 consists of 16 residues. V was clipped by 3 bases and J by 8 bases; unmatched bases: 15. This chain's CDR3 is CSARALAGQGEGTQYF. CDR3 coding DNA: TGCAGTGCTAGGGCACTAGCGGGTCAAGGGGAAGGTACGCAGTATTTT.

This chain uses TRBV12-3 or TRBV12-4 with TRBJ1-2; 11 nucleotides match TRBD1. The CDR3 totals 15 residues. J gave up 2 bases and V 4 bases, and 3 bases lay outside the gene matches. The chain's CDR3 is CASSSRDRGNYGYTF. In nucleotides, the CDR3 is TGTGCCAGCAGTTCCCGGGACAGGGGGAACTATGGCTACACCTTC.

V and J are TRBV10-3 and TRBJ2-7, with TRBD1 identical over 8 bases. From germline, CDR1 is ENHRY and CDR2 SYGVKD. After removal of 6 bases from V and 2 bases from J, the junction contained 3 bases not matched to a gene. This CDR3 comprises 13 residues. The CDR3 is CAISVQGAYEQYF. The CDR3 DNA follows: TGTGCCATCAGCGTACAGGGGGCCTACGAGCAGTACTTC.

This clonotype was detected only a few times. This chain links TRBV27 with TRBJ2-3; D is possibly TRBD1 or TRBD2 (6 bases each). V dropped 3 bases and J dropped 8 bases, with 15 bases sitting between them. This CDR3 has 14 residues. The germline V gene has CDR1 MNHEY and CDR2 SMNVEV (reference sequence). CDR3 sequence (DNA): TGTGCCAGCAGTTTCGGAGGGGGACTTGCTACGCAGTATTTT. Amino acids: CASSFGGGLATQYF.